This TCR beta chain was captured in a study of cytomegalovirus exposure and HLA in healthy donors. Points from the study as a whole: The classifier reportedly diagnosed cytomegalovirus status with high specificity and sensitivity. It was approximately 160 TCR beta chains that were listed as cytomegalovirus-associated. Most TCR sequences were rare, but some public TCRs occurred in many donors.

Profiled with immunoSEQ multiplex PCR; TCRdb holds only in-frame clones, not every one. The profile covers 150,000 to 200,000 clones, with more than 70% appearing a single time and 1.4% to 1.5% taken by the ten largest. This clone turned up a few times. The antigen remains undetermined. The donors were part of the validation cohort of roughly 110 subjects. That cohort was separate from the first cohort, which comprised some 670 subjects. This TCR derives from a woman aged 18-35 years in good health and CMV-seronegative. The sample comprised PBMCs.

The CDR3 reads CASSSGTGAYEQYF. CDR3 bases: TGTGCCAGCAGCTCCGGGACAGGGGCCTACGAGCAGTACTTC. The chain uses TRBV7-7 and TRBJ2-7; 10 bases align to TRBD1. CDR1 is SSHAT, CDR2 FNYEAQ, per germline (reference sequence). V shed 4 bases, J shed 2 bases, and the junction held 2 bases outside the gene matches. The CDR3 spans 14 residues.